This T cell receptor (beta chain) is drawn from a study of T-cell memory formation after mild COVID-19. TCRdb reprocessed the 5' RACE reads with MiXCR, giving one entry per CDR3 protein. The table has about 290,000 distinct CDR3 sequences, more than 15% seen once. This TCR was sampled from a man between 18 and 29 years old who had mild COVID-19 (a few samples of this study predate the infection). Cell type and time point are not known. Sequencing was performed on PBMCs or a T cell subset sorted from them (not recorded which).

The CDR3, as DNA: TGTGCCAGCAGTGGGTGGGGTAATCAGCCCCAGCATTTT. As protein: CASSGWGNQPQHF. The chain couples TRBV6-1 to TRBJ1-5; D gene uncertain. The CDR3 sequence is 13 residues long. Germline values: CDR1 MNHNS, CDR2 SASEGT. The germline V and J ends were trimmed by 4 bases and 4 bases, with 8 bases remaining between them.